The rows below give T cell receptor beta chains drawn from one sample of a study of blood T cell repertoires in COVID-19. TCRdb's copy holds only in-frame clones and misses some; the assay was immunoSEQ multiplex PCR. Of about 87,000 clones in the sample, around 75% are singletons; the top ten hold approximately 4.6%. Sequenced material: peripheral blood. The receptors here all came from a woman between 50 and 59 years old with acute or convalescent COVID-19. The CDR3 runs from the conserved cysteine through the conserved F or W. D genes are given only for firm matches. Clone sizes are given selectively: once, few, many, or a class where the clone is expanded.

cdr3_length j_call d_call v_call clone_size cdr3_aa cdr3_nt
13 TRBJ1-1 NA TRBV19 NA CASTGQTYTEAFF TGTGCCAGCACTGGACAGACTTACACTGAAGCTTTCTTT
13 TRBJ2-7 NA TRBV15 NA CATSRDLSGEQYF TGTGCCACCAGCAGAGATTTGTCAGGCGAGCAGTACTTC
14 TRBJ1-1 TRBD1 TRBV6-5 NA CASSYSRDSTEAFF TGTGCCAGCAGTTACTCCCGGGACAGTACTGAAGCTTTCTTT
14 TRBJ2-1 NA TRBV10-3 NA CAIGTPQGGNEQFF TGTGCCATCGGAACCCCTCAGGGTGGGAATGAGCAGTTCTTC
15 TRBJ1-4 TRBD1 TRBV6-6 NA CASSYRGQGNEKLFF TGTGCCAGCAGTTACCGGGGACAGGGCAATGAAAAACTGTTTTTT
14 TRBJ1-1 TRBD1 TRBV24-1 NA CATRDRGLNTEAFF TGTGCCACCAGGGACAGGGGTTTGAACACTGAAGCTTTCTTT
11 TRBJ1-3 NA TRBV7-6 NA CASSRGDTIYF TGTGCCAGCAGCCGGGGGGACACCATATATTTT
13 TRBJ1-1 NA TRBV4-2 NA CASSPQGQGEAFF TGTGCCAGCAGCCCTCAGGGGCAGGGTGAAGCTTTCTTT
17 TRBJ1-5 NA TRBV4-2 NA CASSQVGVGGEGQPQHF TGTGCCAGCAGCCAGGTTGGGGTTGGCGGGGAGGGTCAGCCCCAGCATTTT
14 TRBJ2-5 TRBD1 TRBV5-1 NA CASSGGQGFETQYF TGCGCCAGCAGCGGCGGACAGGGTTTTGAGACCCAGTACTTC
16 TRBJ2-1 TRBD2 TRBV6-6 few CASTWTSGGPYNEQFF TGTGCCAGCACCTGGACTAGCGGGGGCCCCTACAATGAGCAGTTCTTC
19 TRBJ2-2 TRBD1 TRBV14 NA CASSHLRTGLLGDTGELFF TGTGCCAGCAGCCACTTACGGACAGGGCTCCTGGGGGACACCGGGGAGCTGTTTTTT
14 TRBJ2-3 TRBD2 TRBV25-1 NA CASSRSTSLNTQYF TGTGCCAGCAGTAGATCGACTAGCTTAAATACGCAGTATTTT
14 TRBJ1-1 TRBD1 TRBV28 NA CASSLTGGYTEAFF TGTGCCAGCAGTTTGACAGGGGGTTACACTGAAGCTTTCTTT
12 TRBJ1-2 NA TRBV28 once CASMTGNYGYTF TGTGCCAGTATGACAGGAAACTATGGCTACACCTTC
14 TRBJ1-2 TRBD1 TRBV7-2 few CASSLAHRGDGYTF TGTGCCAGCAGCTTAGCGCACAGGGGTGATGGCTACACCTTC
15 TRBJ2-1 NA TRBV6-5 NA CASSRDYGTTNEQFF TGTGCCAGCAGCCGAGATTACGGGACAACCAATGAGCAGTTCTTC
16 TRBJ1-2 NA TRBV3-1/TRBV3-2 NA CASSQGPLANPVGYTF TGTGCCAGCAGCCAAGGCCCCTTGGCCAACCCCGTTGGCTACACCTTC
15 TRBJ2-1 TRBD2 TRBV5-1 NA CASSPGLAGYNEQFF TGCGCCAGCTCTCCGGGACTAGCGGGGTACAATGAGCAGTTCTTC
13 TRBJ2-3 NA TRBV7-9 NA CASSSSSTDTQYF TGTGCCAGCAGCTCCTCGAGCACAGATACGCAGTATTTT
16 TRBJ1-1 TRBD1 TRBV19 NA CASSIRRGPGNTEAFF TGTGCCAGTAGTATACGGAGGGGGCCGGGGAACACTGAAGCTTTCTTT
13 TRBJ2-1 TRBD2 TRBV5-1 NA CASSSTSGNEQFF TGCGCCAGCAGCTCTACTAGCGGCAATGAGCAGTTCTTC
16 TRBJ1-5 NA TRBV28 NA CASSSPGGRVNQPQHF TGTGCCAGCAGCTCGCCGGGGGGGCGGGTCAATCAGCCCCAGCATTTT
13 TRBJ1-5 TRBD1 TRBV12-3/TRBV12-4 few CASSLDRVQPQHF TGTGCCAGCAGCCTCGACAGGGTGCAGCCCCAGCATTTT
13 TRBJ2-1 TRBD2 TRBV7-3 NA CASSLAGGNEQFF TGTGCCAGCAGCTTAGCGGGGGGCAATGAGCAGTTCTTC
14 TRBJ1-4 NA TRBV5-1 NA CASSSSGVQEKLFF TGCGCCAGCAGCTCGTCCGGGGTTCAAGAAAAACTGTTTTTT
15 TRBJ1-6 TRBD1 TRBV9 few CASSQGQGGNSPLHF TGTGCCAGCAGCCAAGGACAGGGCGGGAATTCACCCCTCCACTTT
12 TRBJ1-2 NA TRBV19 NA CASSSGVDGYTF TGTGCCAGTAGTTCCGGGGTCGATGGCTACACCTTC
13 TRBJ2-3 NA TRBV29-1 NA CSALGASTDTQYF TGCAGCGCACTAGGAGCTAGCACAGATACGCAGTATTTT
15 TRBJ1-5 NA TRBV5-3 NA CARSPVGGGNQPQHF TGTGCCAGAAGCCCGGTGGGGGGGGGCAATCAGCCCCAGCATTTT